This TCR beta chain was sequenced for a study of blood T cells in healthy people across ages. Looked up from germline, CDR1 is MNHEY and CDR2 is SVGAGI. Between the trimmed V and J ends, which lost 8 bases and 0 bases, there was a span of 16 bases. The CDR3 contains 15 residues. Then a second PCR, running about 7 to 11 cycles, was carried out with a sample-barcoded 5' primer and a J-beta primer mix. From the 5' RACE reads, TCRdb called clonotypes with MiXCR, one entry per CDR3 protein. Among 500,000 to 650,000 distinct CDR3 sequences listed, about 26% were seen once. In addition, the sample was reused for a study of T cells of mothers and their children.

The sequence was obtained from a boy between 2 and 10 years old in good health. The sequenced material came from blood. The genes are TRBV6-5 and TRBJ1-1, with unresolved D. The CDR3 sequence is CASRRSPSMNTEAFF. The CDR3 DNA sequence: TGTGCCAGCCGCCGTTCCCCTTCTATGAACACTGAAGCTTTCTTT.